These 12 T cell receptor beta chains share one sample of origin, sequenced in a study of blood T cell repertoires in COVID-19. Libraries were prepared by immunoSEQ multiplex PCR; TCRdb keeps only in-frame clonotypes and omits some of them. In the table there are approximately 230,000 clones, about 86% of which are singletons. The sequenced sample consisted of peripheral blood. These TCRs come from a man older than 75 with acute or convalescent COVID-19.

This clone was seen a handful of times. V and J are TRBV15 and TRBJ1-5; no definite D call. The CDR3 extends over 13 amino acids. Germline V gene sequence: CDR1 LNHNV, CDR2 YYDKDF (reference sequence). With 1 base removed from V and 8 bases from J, the gap between germline ends came to 9 bases. The CDR3 DNA follows: TGTGCCACCAGCAGAGGGAAGGCGGAGCCCCAGCATTTT. Encoded protein: CATSRGKAEPQHF.

This rearrangement joins TRBV5-1 to TRBJ2-2; 10 bases map to TRBD2. This CDR3 spans 16 amino acids. Losses at the gene ends were 4 bases for V and 0 bases for J; bases not matched to a gene: 3. CDR1 and CDR2 (germline): SGHRS, YFSETQ. The CDR3 sequence is CASSQTSGTNTGELFF. In nucleotides, the CDR3 is TGCGCCAGCAGCCAAACTAGCGGGACGAACACCGGGGAGCTGTTTTTT.

The sample holds one count of this clone. J is TRBJ2-2 and V is TRBV19; 7 nucleotides align to TRBD2. The germline V gene has CDR1 LNHDA and CDR2 SQIVND (reference sequence). V lost 10 bases and J lost 5; bases outside the gene matches: 13. This CDR3 is 15 amino acids long. DNA of the CDR3: TGTGCCACCCCCCGTGGGGGGGGTCGAACCGGGGAGCTGTTTTTT. Residues: CATPRGGGRTGELFF.

In its sample, this clone was seen once. The chain couples TRBV4-1 to TRBJ1-2; D is perhaps TRBD1 (5 bases). Trimming left V 1 base short and J 4 bases short, with 10 bases between. From germline, CDR1 is MGHRA and CDR2 YSYEKL. This CDR3 contains 14 residues. This chain's CDR3 is CASSQGAGRYGYTF. The DNA for the CDR3 is TGCGCCAGCAGCCAAGGGGCAGGGCGCTATGGCTACACCTTC.

The chain has TRBV5-6 and TRBJ2-3; 10 positions agree with TRBD1. Germline assignment: CDR1 SGHDT and CDR2 YYEEEE. Losses at the gene ends were 1 base for V and 0 bases for J; bases not matched to a gene: 5. The CDR3 has 17 amino acids. The CDR3 is CASSLFGTGASTDTQYF. The CDR3 nucleotides read TGTGCCAGCAGCTTGTTCGGGACAGGGGCTAGCACAGATACGCAGTATTTT.

This clone has only a few counts. The chain carries TRBV30 and TRBJ2-7; the match to TRBD1 covers 8 bases. With V trimmed by 3 bases and J by 1 base, 11 bases remained unmatched. This CDR3 is 16 amino acids long. Per germline, CDR1 GTSNPN and CDR2 SVGIG (reference sequence). The CDR3 protein is CAWRGALRDRSYEQYF. CDR3 in DNA: TGTGCCTGGAGGGGGGCCCTCCGGGACAGGTCCTACGAGCAGTACTTC.

This chain links TRBV5-1 with TRBJ1-1; TRBD1 matches 8 bases. Trimming took 2 bases from V and 4 from J; bases not matched to a gene: 10. The germline V gene encodes CDR1 SGHRS and CDR2 YFSETQ. The CDR3 covers 16 residues. CDR3 region: CASSFRDRLIGTEAFF. For the CDR3, the DNA is TGCGCCAGCAGCTTCCGGGACAGGTTAATCGGCACTGAAGCTTTCTTT.

The chain links TRBV18 to TRBJ2-1; 9 nucleotides agree with TRBD1. The CDR3 has 15 residues. Germline V CDR1 and CDR2: KGHSH, LQKENI. The V segment lost 2 bases and the J segment 7 bases; nucleotides outside the gene matches: 6. The chain's CDR3 is CASSPTGQGGNEQFF. The CDR3, as DNA: TGTGCCAGCTCACCAACGGGACAGGGCGGGAATGAGCAGTTCTTC.

The CDR3 nucleotides read TGTGCCAGCAGCTTGACCTTTGACAGGGTTCACGAGCAGTACTTC. This encodes CASSLTFDRVHEQYF. This chain joins TRBV5-5 and TRBJ2-7, with 7 positions matching TRBD1. The CDR3 sequence is 15 residues long. Germline CDR1 is SGHKS and CDR2 is YYEKEE (reference sequence). Trimming at V came to 1 base and at J to 5 bases, leaving 9 bases not matched to a gene. The whole variable domain, remainder taken from reference TRBV5-5 and TRBJ2-7, is DAGVTQSPTHLIKTRGQQVTLRCSPISGHKSVSWYQQVLGQGPQFIFQYYEKEERGRGNFPDRFSARQFPNYSSELNVNALLLGDSALYLCASSLTFDRVHEQYFGPGTRLTVT.

Turning to this clone: The identical CDR3 is also encoded by other nucleotide sequences in the sample. CDR3 sequence (DNA): TGTGCCAGTAGTCGGCAGGGGGCTAACTATGGCTACACCTTC. This sequence encodes CASSRQGANYGYTF. The rearrangement uses TRBV19 and TRBJ1-2; 7 bases agree with TRBD1. CDR1 is LNHDA and CDR2 is SQIVND in the germline V gene (reference sequence). The trim removed 5 bases at V and 0 bases at J, leaving 3 bases unmatched. The length of the CDR3 is 14 residues. Filled out from reference TRBV19 and TRBJ1-2, the complete variable domain reads DGGITQSPKYLFRKEGQNVTLSCEQNLNHDAMYWYRQDPGQGLRLIYYSQIVNDFQKGDIAEGYSVSREKKESFPLTVTSAQKNPTAFYLCASSRQGANYGYTFGSGTRLTVV.

The chain links TRBV2 to TRBJ1-1; 9 bases line up with TRBD1. Germline V lookup: CDR1 SNHLY, CDR2 FYNNEI. CDR3 length: 14 amino acids. V shed 7 bases and J 1 base; nucleotides not matched to a gene: 4. In DNA form, the CDR3 reads TGTGCCAGCATTTACAGGGGGCAGAACACTGAAGCTTTCTTT. Amino acid sequence: CASIYRGQNTEAFF.

This clone was seen a single time. The V and J genes are TRBV18 and TRBJ1-1; D remains ambiguous. Germline V lookup: CDR1 KGHSH, CDR2 LQKENI. CDR3 length: 15 residues. V lost 0 bases and J 1 base, leaving 9 bases between the germline ends. Here the CDR3 reads CASSPPSTANTEAFF. In nucleotides, the CDR3 is TGTGCCAGCTCACCACCGTCTACAGCGAACACTGAAGCTTTCTTT.